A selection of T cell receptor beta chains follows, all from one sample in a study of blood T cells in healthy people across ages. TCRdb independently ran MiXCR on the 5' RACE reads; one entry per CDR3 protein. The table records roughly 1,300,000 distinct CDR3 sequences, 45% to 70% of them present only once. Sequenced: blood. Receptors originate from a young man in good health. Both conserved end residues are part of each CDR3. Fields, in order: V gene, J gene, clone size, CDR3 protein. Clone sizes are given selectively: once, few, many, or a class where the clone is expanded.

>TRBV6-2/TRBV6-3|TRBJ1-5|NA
CATESMTGDSNQPQHF
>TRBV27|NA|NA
CASSLSRGYTTSYEQYF
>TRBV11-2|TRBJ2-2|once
CASSGDLGGKLFF
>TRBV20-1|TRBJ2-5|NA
CSARVDSGSETQYF
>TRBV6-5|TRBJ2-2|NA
CASSYSPRLVPGELFF
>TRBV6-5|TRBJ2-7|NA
CASGDRLSYEQYF
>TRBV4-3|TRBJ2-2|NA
CASAGTLNTGELFF
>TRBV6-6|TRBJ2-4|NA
CAAGLAKNIQYF
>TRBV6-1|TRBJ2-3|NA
CASSEGRLAGQYTDTQYF
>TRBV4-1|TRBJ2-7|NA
CASSQVTGGGYEQYF
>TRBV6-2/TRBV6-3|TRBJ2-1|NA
CASSYDKLASEYNEQFF
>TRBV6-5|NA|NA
CACSYRTESTSSEQYF
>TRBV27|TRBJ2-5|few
CASSSLRGDNQETQYF
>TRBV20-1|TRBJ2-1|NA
CSALSGTSSYNEQFF
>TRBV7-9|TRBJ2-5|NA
CASSLAQGTGTRETQYF
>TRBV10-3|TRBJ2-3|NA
CAISESGTGGRDTQYF
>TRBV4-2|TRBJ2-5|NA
CASSQGGPGIQETQYF
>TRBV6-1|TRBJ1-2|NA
CAIIRGLEAEGYTF
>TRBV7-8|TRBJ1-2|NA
CASSQPPGGTYGYTF
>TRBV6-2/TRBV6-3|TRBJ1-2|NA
CASSYAEPMGYTF